The subject of this entry is one T cell receptor beta chain. The target antigen is unknown. These data belong to a study of blood T cells in healthy people across ages. Primers used in a second PCR of about 7 to 12 cycles were a sample-barcoded 5' primer and a J-beta primer mix. Each CDR3 protein gets one entry after TCRdb re-called the 5' RACE reads with MiXCR. The data show 1.5 million to 2 million distinct CDR3 sequences, with about 28% seen just once and over 7% held by the top ten. This CDR3 spans 14 amino acids. The V gene's germline CDR1 is MNHEY and CDR2 SMNVEV (reference sequence). The junction had 6 bases not matched to a gene; V was cut back by 5 bases and J by 5 bases. Findings and caveats of the study: Higher diversity, along with more naive CD4+ cells, distinguished long-lived donors from aged donors. Researchers said unsorted PBMCs prevented a conclusive naive versus antigen-experienced comparison.

This receptor was identified in a woman aged 30 to 39 in good health. The genes are TRBV27 and TRBJ2-7, with 10 bases identical to TRBD2. Material: blood. The CDR3 is CASSRLAGVDEQYF. DNA for the CDR3: TGTGCCAGCAGTCGGCTAGCGGGAGTGGACGAGCAGTACTTC.